This is a list of T cell receptor beta chains from one sample in a study of immune characterization of retroperitoneal liposarcoma. TCRdb re-analysed the PCR reads in MiXCR, keeping a single row per CDR3 protein. The sample includes fewer than 25,000 distinct CDR3 sequences, more than 30% of them seen just once. The sequencing input was blood. The origin of the receptors is a male donor with retroperitoneal liposarcoma. Each CDR3 is given with its conserved first and last residue. The D gene is left open where the match is weak. Where a row states a size, it is once, few, many or the class of an expanded clone; other rows omit it.

j_call clone_size d_call v_call cdr3_aa cdr3_nt
TRBJ1-3 many NA TRBV6-1 CASSEKWSGNTIYF TGTGCCAGCAGTGAAAAGTGGTCTGGAAACACCATATATTTT
TRBJ2-6 NA NA TRBV6-5 CALGESGANVLSF TGTGCCCTCGGGGAGTCGGGGGCCAACGTCCTGTCTTTC
TRBJ2-1 few NA TRBV6-1 CASRHGSYEQFF TGTGCCAGCCGCCATGGTTCCTACGAGCAGTTCTTC
TRBJ2-1 NA TRBD1 TRBV11-2 CASSYIRKQGDEQFF TGTGCCAGCAGCTACATCCGGAAGCAGGGGGACGAGCAGTTCTTC
TRBJ2-1 many TRBD2 TRBV7-2 CASSFYLAGDVDSYEQFF TGTGCCAGCAGCTTTTATCTAGCGGGAGATGTAGACTCCTACGAGCAGTTCTTC
TRBJ2-3 medium-sized NA TRBV6-1 CASSYKGRGTDTQYF TGTGCCAGCAGTTATAAGGGTAGGGGCACAGATACGCAGTATTTT
TRBJ2-5 few NA TRBV6-5 CASSYSFEGKETQYF TGTGCCAGCAGTTACTCGTTCGAGGGTAAAGAGACCCAGTACTTC
TRBJ2-1 NA NA TRBV7-6 CASTPEVFGDLNFYEQFF TGTGCCAGCACCCCTGAGGTCTTCGGCGACTTGAATTTCTACGAGCAGTTCTTC
TRBJ2-1 NA NA TRBV27 CASSSYQDRQEYF TGTGCCAGCAGTTCGTATCAGGACAGACAGGAGTACTTC
TRBJ1-1 NA NA TRBV6-1 CASSETAKTEAFF TGTGCCAGCAGTGAAACGGCGAAAACTGAAGCTTTCTTT
TRBJ2-7 NA TRBD2 TRBV7-2 CASSPGGRGADEQYF TGTGCCAGCAGCCCCGGCGGGAGGGGCGCCGACGAGCAGTACTTC
TRBJ2-7 NA TRBD2 TRBV5-4 CASRDRSSGSSYEQYF TGTGCCAGCAGGGACCGATCTAGCGGGAGCTCCTACGAGCAGTACTTC
TRBJ2-1 many TRBD2 TRBV7-2 CASSPVGREGDEQFF TGTGCCAGCAGCCCTGTCGGGCGGGAGGGGGATGAGCAGTTCTTC
TRBJ2-7 many NA TRBV25-1 CASGSTTGPLYEQYF TGTGCCAGCGGCTCGACAACGGGGCCACTCTACGAGCAGTACTTC
TRBJ2-2 many TRBD1 TRBV6-1 CASSYRGRTGELFF TGTGCCAGCAGCTACAGGGGTCGCACCGGGGAGCTGTTTTTT
TRBJ2-3 few TRBD2 TRBV7-2 CASSSLPTSVDTQYF TGTGCCAGCAGCTCGCTCCCCACTAGCGTTGATACGCAGTATTTT
TRBJ1-2 NA NA TRBV12-3/TRBV12-4 CASSPGTVDYGYTF TGTGCCAGCAGTCCGGGGACGGTGGACTATGGCTACACCTTC
TRBJ2-2 NA TRBD2 TRBV24-1 CATSDFKREGNTGELFF TGTGCCACCAGTGACTTTAAGCGGGAGGGGAACACCGGGGAGCTGTTTTTT
TRBJ2-1 medium-sized TRBD2 TRBV7-6 CASSTTSGGSMSYEQFF TGTGCCAGCAGCACGACTAGCGGGGGGTCCATGTCCTACGAGCAGTTCTTC
TRBJ2-1 few TRBD2 TRBV11-1 CASSAGLAGGYEQFF TGTGCCAGCAGCGCGGGACTAGCGGGAGGCTATGAGCAGTTCTTC
TRBJ2-1 NA TRBD2 TRBV25-1 CASSAGTSGRTQETQFF TGTGCCAGCAGTGCTGGGACTAGCGGGAGGACCCAAGAGACCCAGTTCTTC
TRBJ2-1 NA NA TRBV6-1 CATELGSNEQFF TGTGCCACCGAATTAGGGTCCAATGAGCAGTTCTTC
TRBJ2-1 many NA TRBV6-1 CASSRDPGEQFF TGTGCCAGCAGCAGGGACCCAGGCGAGCAGTTCTTC
TRBJ2-7 few NA TRBV11-2 CASSLYYNEQYF TGTGCCAGCAGCCTTTACTACAATGAGCAGTACTTC
TRBJ2-2 NA TRBD1 TRBV27 CASSRPDRGTRTGELFF TGTGCCAGCAGTAGGCCCGACAGGGGGACCAGAACCGGGGAGCTGTTTTTT
TRBJ2-5 NA NA TRBV5-4 CASSFSEYQETQYF TGTGCCAGCAGCTTTTCGGAGTACCAAGAGACCCAGTACTTC
TRBJ2-1 many NA TRBV6-1 CASSDLSARYNEQFF TGTGCCAGCAGTGACTTGAGCGCTCGGTACAATGAGCAGTTCTTC
TRBJ2-5 NA NA TRBV6-8 CASSYEGRGETQYF TGTGCCAGCAGTTACGAGGGTAGAGGAGAGACCCAGTACTTC
TRBJ1-5 few NA TRBV12-3/TRBV12-4 CASRSTKWGNQPQHF TGTGCCAGCAGATCGACCAAGTGGGGCAATCAGCCCCAGCATTTT
TRBJ2-7 NA TRBD2 TRBV12-3/TRBV12-4 CASSSERGGGGDEQYF TGTGCCAGCAGTTCCGAGCGGGGGGGGGGGGGCGATGAGCAGTACTTC
TRBJ1-2 NA NA TRBV6-2/TRBV6-3 CATDINRGNGYTF TGTGCCACCGATATTAATAGGGGAAATGGCTACACCTTC
TRBJ2-1 many TRBD1 TRBV12-3/TRBV12-4 CASKVGTGLYEQFF TGTGCCAGCAAGGTCGGGACAGGACTTTACGAGCAGTTCTTC
TRBJ2-2 NA NA TRBV10-3 CAISDYKVARELFF TGTGCCATCAGTGATTATAAGGTAGCACGGGAGCTGTTTTTT
TRBJ2-2 medium-sized NA TRBV12-3/TRBV12-4 CASSLVGVQAGELFF TGTGCCAGCAGTTTAGTAGGGGTACAGGCCGGGGAGCTGTTTTTT